This record covers a single TCR beta chain. What it binds is unknown. The CDR3 has 14 residues. V was clipped by 7 bases and J by 2 bases; unmatched bases: 7. Germline V gene sequence: CDR1 MNHEY, CDR2 SVGAGI. The entry originates in a study of T cells in tuberculosis. Broader study findings: Active tuberculosis cases were adults; controls were adolescents.

Sample time point: new active TB diagnosis, blood taken before or within 7 days of starting treatment. Sequencing was performed with immunoSEQ multiplex PCR; in TCRdb, only in-frame clones are kept and a portion is missing. The table lists tens of thousands of clones, 86% of them singletons. This TCR was sampled from an adult with tuberculosis. The chain is built from TRBV6-5 and TRBJ1-1; 7 bases line up with TRBD1. Sequences were derived from PBMCs, sampled at tuberculosis diagnosis. CDR3 bases: TGTGCCAGCAAAGAGGGGGCAGTAAACACTGAAGCTTTCTTT. Translating gives CASKEGAVNTEAFF.